This entry features one TCR beta chain sequence. What it binds is unknown. This CDR3 has 15 residues. V lost 2 bases and J 4 bases, leaving 14 bases between the germline ends. The germline V gene has CDR1 SEHNR and CDR2 FQNEAQ (reference sequence). This sample was taken from a study of beta chain features in type 1 diabetes. Study-wide context: The examined sorted cells totaled 107,917,701 across samples.

TCRB transcripts that were expressed got sequenced, as all of the isolated RNA had been reverse transcribed. An average of about 3.57 million reads was obtained for naive, central memory and regulatory T cell samples. Profiled with immunoSEQ multiplex PCR; TCRdb holds only in-frame clones, not every one. The sample records under 900,000 clones, roughly 17% being singletons. The study's findings and limits: There was a moderate but significant shortening of TCRB CDR3s in all four CD4+ subsets of Type 1 diabetes patients. Any role of HLA type in TCRB rearrangement remained unresolved here.

This receptor was obtained from a woman aged 18 to 35 in good health. Sequencing was performed on naive CD4+ T cells from blood. The gene calls are TRBV7-9 and TRBJ1-1; tentative D call: TRBD1 (5 bases). CDR3 residues: CASSLFGSGATEAFF. The CDR3 DNA sequence: TGTGCCAGCAGCTTATTCGGGAGCGGGGCCACTGAAGCTTTCTTT.